A selection of T cell receptor beta chains follows, all from one sample in a study of blood T cell repertoires in COVID-19. Libraries were prepared by immunoSEQ multiplex PCR; TCRdb keeps only in-frame clonotypes and omits some of them. The table lists 290,000 or so clones, approximately 89% of them singletons. The specimen was PBMCs or T cells enriched from blood (not recorded which). Receptor source: a woman between 18 and 30 years old who had recovered from COVID-19. CDR3s include the opening cysteine and the closing phenylalanine or tryptophan. The order of the fields is J gene, D gene, V gene, CDR3 protein, CDR3 DNA. The D gene is left open where the match is weak.

j_gene: TRBJ2-1; d_gene: -; v_gene: TRBV7-8; CDR3aa: CASSLVELAAEQFF; CDR3nt: TGTGCCAGCAGCTTAGTTGAACTAGCAGCTGAGCAGTTCTTC
j_gene: TRBJ1-5; d_gene: -; v_gene: TRBV9; CDR3aa: CASSEVPGNQPQHF; CDR3nt: TGTGCCAGCAGCGAAGTACCCGGGAATCAGCCCCAGCATTTT
j_gene: TRBJ2-1; d_gene: -; v_gene: TRBV3-1/TRBV3-2; CDR3aa: CASSFRLAEGEQFF; CDR3nt: TGTGCCAGCAGCTTTCGCCTGGCCGAGGGTGAGCAGTTCTTC
j_gene: TRBJ2-1; d_gene: TRBD1; v_gene: TRBV7-9; CDR3aa: CASSFPDRGHNEQFF; CDR3nt: TGTGCCAGCAGCTTCCCGGACAGGGGGCACAATGAGCAGTTCTTC
j_gene: TRBJ1-5; d_gene: TRBD1; v_gene: TRBV29-1; CDR3aa: CSVVTGGGQPQHF; CDR3nt: TGCAGCGTTGTCACAGGGGGTGGACAGCCCCAGCATTTT
j_gene: TRBJ1-1; d_gene: -; v_gene: TRBV2; CDR3aa: CASSAGQGGTEAFF; CDR3nt: TGTGCCAGCAGTGCAGGGCAGGGTGGCACTGAAGCTTTCTTT
j_gene: TRBJ1-2; d_gene: TRBD1; v_gene: TRBV7-2; CDR3aa: CASSPGTGGAGGYTF; CDR3nt: TGTGCCAGCAGCCCCGGGACAGGGGGCGCGGGGGGCTACACCTTC
j_gene: TRBJ1-1; d_gene: TRBD1; v_gene: TRBV3-1/TRBV3-2; CDR3aa: CASSHGWTGLGTEAFF; CDR3nt: TGTGCCAGCAGCCACGGTTGGACAGGGTTGGGGACTGAAGCTTTCTTT
j_gene: TRBJ2-7; d_gene: -; v_gene: TRBV11-1; CDR3aa: CASSHFSTYEQYF; CDR3nt: TGTGCCAGCAGCCATTTCAGTACCTACGAGCAGTACTTC
j_gene: TRBJ2-1; d_gene: -; v_gene: TRBV2; CDR3aa: CASSGIESSYNEQFF; CDR3nt: TGTGCCAGCAGTGGTATCGAGAGCTCCTACAATGAGCAGTTCTTC
j_gene: TRBJ1-6; d_gene: TRBD1; v_gene: TRBV4-3; CDR3aa: CASSAYGRGPSPLHF; CDR3nt: TGCGCCAGCAGCGCGTATGGCAGGGGGCCTTCACCCCTCCACTTT
j_gene: TRBJ1-2; d_gene: TRBD1; v_gene: TRBV12-3/TRBV12-4; CDR3aa: CASSQGTDYGYTF; CDR3nt: TGTGCCAGCAGCCAAGGGACAGACTATGGCTACACCTTC
j_gene: TRBJ1-2; d_gene: -; v_gene: TRBV2; CDR3aa: CASSEHAPADGYTF; CDR3nt: TGTGCCAGCAGTGAACACGCGCCTGCCGATGGCTACACCTTC
j_gene: TRBJ1-2; d_gene: -; v_gene: TRBV5-8; CDR3aa: CASSFSGTYGYTF; CDR3nt: TGTGCCAGCAGCTTTAGCGGCACCTATGGCTACACCTTC
j_gene: TRBJ1-2; d_gene: TRBD1; v_gene: TRBV7-9; CDR3aa: CASSLAGTDYGYTF; CDR3nt: TGTGCCAGCAGCTTAGCCGGGACAGACTATGGCTACACCTTC
j_gene: TRBJ1-1; d_gene: -; v_gene: TRBV10-1; CDR3aa: CASKPDRNTEAFF; CDR3nt: TGCGCCAGCAAACCGGACAGGAACACTGAAGCTTTCTTT
j_gene: TRBJ2-2; d_gene: -; v_gene: TRBV2; CDR3aa: CASSVRGGGFTGELFF; CDR3nt: TGTGCCAGCAGTGTGCGAGGCGGGGGCTTCACCGGGGAGCTGTTTTTT
j_gene: TRBJ2-3; d_gene: -; v_gene: TRBV5-1; CDR3aa: CASSRGQLTDTQYF; CDR3nt: TGCGCCAGCAGCCGAGGACAGTTAACAGATACGCAGTATTTT
j_gene: TRBJ1-5; d_gene: -; v_gene: TRBV27; CDR3aa: CASSSLQGGQPQHF; CDR3nt: TGTGCCAGCAGTTCGCTACAGGGTGGACAGCCCCAGCATTTT
j_gene: TRBJ1-5; d_gene: -; v_gene: TRBV19; CDR3aa: CAAGSNQPQHF; CDR3nt: TGTGCCGCGGGTAGCAATCAGCCCCAGCATTTT